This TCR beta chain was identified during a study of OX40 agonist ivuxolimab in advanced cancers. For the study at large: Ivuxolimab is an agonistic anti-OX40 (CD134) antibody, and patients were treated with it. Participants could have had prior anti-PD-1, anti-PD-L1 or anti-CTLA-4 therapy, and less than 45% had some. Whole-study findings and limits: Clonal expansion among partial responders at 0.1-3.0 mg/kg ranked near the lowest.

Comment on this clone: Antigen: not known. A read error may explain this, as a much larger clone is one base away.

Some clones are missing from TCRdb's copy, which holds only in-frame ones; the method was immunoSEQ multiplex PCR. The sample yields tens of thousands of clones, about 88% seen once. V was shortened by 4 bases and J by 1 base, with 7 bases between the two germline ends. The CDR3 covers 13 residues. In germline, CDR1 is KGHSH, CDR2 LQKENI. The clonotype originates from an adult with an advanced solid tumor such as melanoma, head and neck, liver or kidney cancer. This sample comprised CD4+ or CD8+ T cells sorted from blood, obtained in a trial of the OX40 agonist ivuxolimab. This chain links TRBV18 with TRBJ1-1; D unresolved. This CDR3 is CASSLRQNTEAFF. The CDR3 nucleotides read TGTGCCAGCTCACTACGACAGAACACTGAAGCTTTCTTT. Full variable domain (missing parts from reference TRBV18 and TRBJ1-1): NAGVMQNPRHLVRRRGQEARLRCSPMKGHSHVYWYRQLPEEGLKFMVYLQKENIIDESGMPKERFSAEFPKEGPSILRIQQVVRGDSAAYFCASSLRQNTEAFFGQGTRLTVV.